These 15 T cell receptor beta chains were all obtained from the same sample, sequenced in a study of Ad26.COV2.S vaccination and SARS-CoV-2 variants. Data came from immunoSEQ multiplex PCR; TCRdb stores just in-frame clones and leaves some out. The repertoire has 350,000 to 550,000 clones, 80% to 90% of them found once; the top ten carry 2% to 3%. Regarding treatment: roughly 19 received Ad26.COV2.S at low or high dose, single or two shots; 5 received placebo; per-sample allocation not given. Each sample was drawn 63 days after the first injection (of vaccine or placebo). Here the sequenced sample was peripheral blood, taken in a trial of Ad26.COV2.S vaccine versus placebo. These receptors were obtained from a person between 18 and 65 years old who received the Ad26.COV2.S COVID-19 vaccine or a placebo.

The chain recombines TRBV7-6 with TRBJ1-1; D is uncertain. The CDR3 has 11 amino acids. CDR1 is SGHVS and CDR2 is FNYEAQ in the germline V gene. V lost 8 bases, J lost 3 bases, and 7 bases lay in between. CDR3 coding DNA: TGTGCCAGCGGAAGGTACACTGAAGCTTTCTTT. It translates to CASGRYTEAFF. The full variable domain, with the rest looked up from reference TRBV7-6 and TRBJ1-1, is GAGVSQSPRYKVTKRGQDVALRCDPISGHVSLYWYRQALGQGPEFLTYFNYEAQQDKSGLPNDRFSAERPEGSISTLTIQRTEQRDSAMYRCASGRYTEAFFGQGTRLTVV.

The chain uses TRBV7-8 and TRBJ2-7; TRBD1 agrees at 8 bases. CDR1 and CDR2 from the germline V gene are SGHVS and FQNEAQ. V lost 2 bases, J lost 2 bases, and 5 bases stayed unmatched. This CDR3 contains 15 residues. As DNA, the CDR3 is TGTGCCAGCAGCTTAAACCAGGGGGCGGCCTACGAGCAGTACTTC. Protein: CASSLNQGAAYEQYF.

The chain joins TRBV27 to TRBJ2-7; D gene uncertain. The CDR3 length is 14 residues. Germline V gene lookup returns CDR1 MNHEY and CDR2 SMNVEV (reference sequence). Deletions cut 2 bases from V and 6 bases from J, with 14 bases between. The CDR3 DNA sequence: TGTGCCAGCAGTTTAGTCATCGGGTCCGTCGAGCAGTACGTC. This sequence encodes CASSLVIGSVEQYV.

The chain carries TRBV19 and TRBJ2-5; TRBD2 is a possible D gene (5 bases). The V and J ends lost 6 bases and 2 bases respectively, with 13 bases between them. The germline V gene has CDR1 LNHDA and CDR2 SQIVND (reference sequence). This CDR3 contains 14 residues. CDR3 sequence: CASRSRGMQETQYF. CDR3 sequence (DNA): TGTGCCAGTAGAAGCCGGGGAATGCAAGAGACCCAGTACTTC. The whole variable domain, remainder taken from reference TRBV19 and TRBJ2-5, is DGGITQSPKYLFRKEGQNVTLSCEQNLNHDAMYWYRQDPGQGLRLIYYSQIVNDFQKGDIAEGYSVSREKKESFPLTVTSAQKNPTAFYLCASRSRGMQETQYFGPGTRLLVL.

The chain uses TRBV30 and TRBJ1-5, with TRBD1 identical over 8 bases. CDR3 length equals 13 residues. V shed 2 bases, J shed 5 bases, and the junction held 2 bases outside the gene matches. Germline V gives CDR1 GTSNPN, CDR2 SVGIG (reference sequence). The DNA for the CDR3 is TGTGCCTGGAGTTCACAGGGGGATCAGCCCCAGCATTTT. The encoded protein is CAWSSQGDQPQHF.

The chain links TRBV7-2 to TRBJ1-5; D is ambiguous. CDR3 size: 13 residues. Per the germline V gene, CDR1 is SGHTA and CDR2 is FQGNSA. Trimming stripped 2 bases from V and 7 bases from J, with 9 bases between. In DNA form, the CDR3 reads TGTGCCAGCAGCTTAAGTGCGGGGCAGCCCCAGCATTTT. Protein sequence: CASSLSAGQPQHF. Drawing the rest from reference TRBV7-2 and TRBJ1-5, the complete variable domain is GAGVSQSPSNKVTEKGKDVELRCDPISGHTALYWYRQSLGQGLEFLIYFQGNSAPDKSGLPSDRFSAERTGGSVSTLTIQRTQQEDSAVYLCASSLSAGQPQHFGDGTRLSIL.

V and J are TRBV6-5 and TRBJ2-2; 10 positions match TRBD2. CDR1 and CDR2 from the germline V gene are MNHEY and SVGAGI. This CDR3 is built from 15 residues. Trimming took 6 bases from V and 4 from J; bases not matched to a gene: 5. CDR3 nucleotide sequence: TGTGCCAGCAGGGGAAGCGGGGGGGCCACCGGGGAGCTGTTTTTT. Translated: CASRGSGGATGELFF.

The chain is built from TRBV27 and TRBJ1-4, with a possible D match to TRBD1 (5 bases). Germline CDR1 and CDR2: MNHEY and SMNVEV (reference sequence). The CDR3 length is 14 residues. V gave up 4 bases and J gave up 8 bases, with 14 bases separating them. CDR3 in DNA: TGTGCCAGCAGTTCTGGGACGGGCGGGGAAAAACTGTTTTTT. It codes for CASSSGTGGEKLFF.

The genes are TRBV7-8 and TRBJ2-7, with D perhaps TRBD2 (7 bases). Germline V gene lookup returns CDR1 SGHVS and CDR2 FQNEAQ. The CDR3 extends over 14 amino acids. The V end lost 4 bases, the J end lost 1 base, and 11 bases lay between the germline ends. The CDR3 loop is CASSWGGLSYEQYF. CDR3 bases: TGTGCCAGCAGCTGGGGGGGCCTGTCCTACGAGCAGTACTTC.

The chain is built from TRBV18 and TRBJ2-7; 8 nucleotides agree with TRBD1. This CDR3 comprises 13 residues. J lost 5 bases, V lost 3 bases, and 3 bases had no gene match. CDR1 and CDR2 from the germline V gene are KGHSH and LQKENI. CDR3 protein: CASSPPDRDEQYV. For the CDR3, the DNA is TGTGCCAGCTCACCGCCGGACAGGGACGAGCAGTACGTC.

This CDR3 reads CASGRTSSYEQYF. CDR3 DNA: TGTGCCAGCGGACGTACGAGCTCCTACGAGCAGTACTTC. The chain recombines TRBV19 with TRBJ2-7, with D uncertain. This CDR3 spans 13 amino acids. Per the germline V gene, CDR1 is LNHDA and CDR2 is SQIVND (reference sequence). Deletions cut 9 bases from V and 0 bases from J, with 12 bases between.

Here the CDR3 DNA reads TGTGCCAGCAGCTTGGCCAGGGCCTACCTCCCCTACGAGCAGTACTTC. As protein: CASSLARAYLPYEQYF. The chain carries TRBV5-6 and TRBJ2-7; D perhaps matches TRBD1 (5 bases). Germline CDR1 reads SGHDT; CDR2 reads YYEEEE. This CDR3 comprises 16 residues. The V and J ends lost 0 bases and 2 bases respectively, with 15 bases between them.

The V gene is TRBV7-9, the J gene TRBJ2-4; 10 nucleotides line up with TRBD1. J was trimmed by 9 bases and V by 4 bases; bases with no gene match: 9. This CDR3 has 15 residues. Looked up from germline, CDR1 is SEHNR and CDR2 is FQNEAQ (reference sequence). The CDR3 loop reads CASSSTGTGAFIQYF. The CDR3 region has the DNA TGTGCCAGCAGCTCCACCGGGACAGGGGCCTTCATTCAGTACTTC.

V is TRBV6-4 and J is TRBJ1-3, with D unclear. The CDR3 has 14 amino acids. CDR1 is MRHNA and CDR2 is SNTAGT in the germline V gene. Trimming stripped 8 bases from V and 0 bases from J, with 11 bases between. CDR3: CASGRRNSGNTIYF. The DNA for the CDR3 is TGTGCCAGCGGGCGGAGGAACTCTGGAAACACCATATATTTT.

The rearrangement links TRBV7-8 to TRBJ2-1; D is possibly TRBD1 (6 bases). The CDR3 totals 16 residues. V shed 5 bases and J shed 9 bases, with 23 bases lying between them. The germline CDR1 and CDR2 sequences are SGHVS and FQNEAQ. The CDR3 region is CASSPRGPLPGGEQFF. As DNA, the CDR3 is TGTGCCAGCAGCCCCAGGGGCCCCTTACCTGGGGGTGAGCAGTTCTTC.